Included here is one TCR beta chain sequence, with context. Its specificity is not known. Amplification used 60 Vbeta primers and 13 Jbeta primers. Profiling relied on immunoSEQ multiplex PCR, and the TCRdb table lists in-frame clones only, not all of them. The sample contains 120,000 or so clones, 17% of which appear only once. This record comes from a study of cytomegalovirus exposure and HLA in healthy donors. In the study overall: There were about 85 million unique TCRs (from HLA-typed donors) in an early data release. Study results and caveats: Associated with cytomegalovirus, according to the listing, were some 150 TCR beta chains. Productive status was seen about 90% or about 30% of the time for most TCR beta V segments in an earlier analysis.

Germline CDR1 reads SNHLY; CDR2 reads FYNNEI. The V end lost 10 bases, the J end lost 1 base, and 7 bases lay between the germline ends. The CDR3 runs 12 residues. Sequenced sample: PBMCs. This TCR derives from a female donor in good health and CMV-seropositive. The V gene is TRBV2, the J gene TRBJ1-4; D perhaps matches TRBD1 (6 bases). CDR3 sequence reads: CATGVTNEKLFF. CDR3 coding DNA: TGTGCCACAGGGGTAACTAATGAAAAACTGTTTTTT.